A single sample is the source of the 28 T cell receptor beta chains below, sequenced in a study of shared clonotypes between healthy human individuals. Assay: immunoSEQ multiplex PCR; the TCRdb copy retains only in-frame clones and omits some. The sample shows over a million clones, approximately 80% of them seen only once. Material for sequencing was memory CD4+ T cells from PBMCs. Described subset: CD45RA-negative fraction. The receptors originated from a man in his late teens or twenties in good health. Some clones in this sample may be carry-over from other donors' samples.

Written as DNA, the CDR3 is TGTGCCAGCAGCTTACTGGACAGGGGACATGGCTACACCTTC. This codes for CASSLLDRGHGYTF. The chain combines TRBV7-3 with TRBJ1-2, with 9 nucleotides matching TRBD1. This CDR3 has 14 amino acids. With 2 bases clipped from V and 6 bases from J, the junction kept 4 bases outside the gene matches. Germline loops: CDR1 SGHTA, CDR2 FQGTGA. The complete variable domain, with remaining parts taken from reference TRBV7-3 and TRBJ1-2, reads GAGVSQTPSNKVTEKGKYVELRCDPISGHTALYWYRQSLGQGPEFLIYFQGTGAADDSGLPNDRFFAVRPEGSVSTLKIQRTERGDSAVYLCASSLLDRGHGYTFGSGTRLTVV.

The J gene is TRBJ1-2, the V gene TRBV5-1; perhaps TRBD1 as D (5 bases). With 0 bases removed from V and 1 base from J, the gap between germline ends came to 13 bases. Germline V gene data show CDR1 as SGHRS and CDR2 as YFSETQ. The CDR3 contains 16 residues. CDR3 nucleotide sequence: TGCGCCAGCAGCTTGGAACCTCTTGGGGGTAACTATGGCTACACCTTC. Protein sequence: CASSLEPLGGNYGYTF.

The chain joins TRBV2 to TRBJ2-7; unclear D gene. The V end was cut by 4 bases, the J end by 3 bases, with 13 bases between. Germline CDR1 and CDR2: SNHLY and FYNNEI. The CDR3 contains 14 residues. CDR3 coding DNA: TGTGCCAGCAGTGCGGTATTGGGCGTCTACGAGCAGTACTTC. Translation gives CASSAVLGVYEQYF.

The CDR3, as DNA: TGTGCCAGCAGCCCAGGGGGGGCGACAGAGACCCAGTACTTC. It is translated as CASSPGGATETQYF. V and J are TRBV11-2 and TRBJ2-5; D may be TRBD1 or TRBD2 (7 bases each). Trimming removed 5 bases at V and 4 bases at J, with 14 bases between. Per germline, CDR1 SGHAT and CDR2 FQNNGV. The CDR3 consists of 14 residues.

This clone appeared a few times. This chain joins TRBV30 and TRBJ2-7; 9 bases are a match to TRBD1. This CDR3 comprises 15 residues. Germline lookup yields CDR1 GTSNPN and CDR2 SVGIG (reference sequence). V lost 0 bases, J lost 1 base, and 4 bases stayed unmatched. CDR3 in DNA: TGTGCCTGGAGTGTGAACAGGGGGCCATCCTACGAGCAGTACTTC. It is translated as CAWSVNRGPSYEQYF.

This clone was seen at least ten times. The rearrangement links TRBV4-1 to TRBJ2-1; D assignment may be TRBD1 or TRBD2 (5 bases each). The CDR3 sequence is 15 residues long. V was pared by 2 bases and J by 7 bases, with 15 bases between. The germline gives CDR1 MGHRA, CDR2 YSYEKL. The CDR3 DNA reads as TGCGCCAGCAGCCAATTCACCGGGGACCGAAATGAGCAGTTCTTC. Protein: CASSQFTGDRNEQFF.

The CDR3 DNA reads as TGCGCCAGCAGCCAATCAGGCGCCGGGAACTATGGCTACACCTTC. Translated, it gives CASSQSGAGNYGYTF. The chain employs TRBV4-1 and TRBJ1-2, with D hard to call. V gave up 2 bases and J gave up 2 bases, with 12 bases separating them. Per the germline V gene, CDR1 is MGHRA and CDR2 is YSYEKL. This CDR3 spans 15 amino acids.

The chain combines TRBV4-2 with TRBJ1-5; D remains unclear. This CDR3 spans 15 amino acids. With 3 bases removed from V and 1 base from J, the gap between germline ends came to 10 bases. Germline V gene data show CDR1 as LGHNA and CDR2 as YNFKEQ. The CDR3 DNA reads as TGTGCCAGCAGCCAGTCTTTGGGGAGCAATCAGCCCCAGCATTTT. It specifies CASSQSLGSNQPQHF.

The chain links TRBV13 to TRBJ2-3; the match to TRBD2 covers 8 bases. V was pared by 5 bases and J by 2 bases, with 6 bases of the junction left unmatched. Germline assignment: CDR1 PRHDT and CDR2 FYEKMQ (reference sequence). This CDR3 is 15 amino acids long. This chain's CDR3 is CASSELAAYTDTQYF. In DNA form, the CDR3 reads TGTGCCAGCAGCGAACTAGCGGCCTACACAGATACGCAGTATTTT.

With respect to this clone: One base separates it from a far larger clone, so it is likely a read error. The V gene is TRBV4-2, the J gene TRBJ2-2; tentatively, D is TRBD2 (5 bases). This CDR3 has 15 residues. In germline, CDR1 is LGHNA, CDR2 YNFKEQ. V lost 4 bases and J 4 bases, leaving 13 bases between the germline ends. The CDR3 loop is CASSLSGRSTGELFF. The CDR3 DNA reads TGTGCCAGCAGCCTGAGCGGTAGGAGCACCGGGGAGCTGTTTTTT.

This clone occurred once. The chain recombines TRBV30 with TRBJ2-2, with D hard to call. The CDR3 sequence is 15 residues long. V lost 1 base and J lost 5, with 14 bases in between. CDR1 GTSNPN and CDR2 SVGIG come from the germline V gene (reference sequence). The CDR3 region is CAWSAQAVGTGELFF. CDR3 nucleotides: TGTGCCTGGAGTGCTCAGGCCGTGGGGACCGGGGAGCTGTTTTTT.

The chain carries TRBV29-1 and TRBJ2-7, with D possibly TRBD1 on 5 matching bases. Trimming removed 4 bases at V and 3 bases at J, with 13 bases between. The germline V gene encodes CDR1 SQVTM and CDR2 ANQGSEA. This CDR3 region has 13 residues. In DNA form, the CDR3 reads TGCAGCGTTGGACAGAAGCTAAACTACGAGCAGTACTTC. It translates to CSVGQKLNYEQYF.

This clone was seen a few times. This rearrangement joins TRBV6-5 to TRBJ2-2; D gene unclear. The germline V gene encodes CDR1 MNHEY and CDR2 SVGAGI. This CDR3 is 12 amino acids long. V gave up 7 bases and J gave up 6 bases, with 9 bases separating them. CDR3 coding DNA: TGTGCCAGCATGCGGCGATCCGGGGAGCTGTTTTTT. This gives the protein CASMRRSGELFF.

This sequence joins TRBV9 and TRBJ2-7; D ambiguous. The CDR3 extends over 14 amino acids. V lost 2 bases, J lost 2 bases, and 11 bases lay in between. Per the germline V gene, CDR1 is SGDLS and CDR2 is YYNGEE. CDR3 protein: CASSVAPQTYEQYF. The CDR3 DNA follows: TGTGCCAGCAGCGTCGCCCCACAAACCTACGAGCAGTACTTC.

The genes are TRBV5-5 and TRBJ1-4; D uncertain. This CDR3 region has 13 residues. Germline CDR1 and CDR2: SGHKS and YYEKEE (reference sequence). V was trimmed by 4 bases and J by 7 bases, leaving 11 bases between them. The DNA of the CDR3 is TGTGCCAGCAGCCGTATGTCAATTGAAAAACTGTTTTTT. This gives the protein CASSRMSIEKLFF.

The J gene is TRBJ1-5, the V gene TRBV18; unclear D gene. Trimming took 3 bases from V and 2 from J, leaving 11 bases between them. Germline V gene sequence: CDR1 KGHSH, CDR2 LQKENI. There are 15 residues in the CDR3. The DNA of the CDR3 is TGTGCCAGCTCACCTGGGCCGCATGGCAATCAGCCCCAGCATTTT. Its translation: CASSPGPHGNQPQHF.

This clone appeared a single time. This CDR3 is also generated by other DNA sequences in the sample. The chain is built from TRBV28 and TRBJ1-2, with no clear D. Trimming removed 2 bases from V and 5 bases from J, with 6 bases in between. Germline CDR1 and CDR2: MDHEN and SYDVKM. The length of the CDR3 is 12 residues. The CDR3 bases are TGTGCCAGCAGTTTAGCGGGTTATGGCTACACCTTC. Its translation: CASSLAGYGYTF.

The chain recombines TRBV6-5 with TRBJ2-7; D call uncertain. The CDR3 is 14 amino acids. V was pared by 0 bases and J by 4 bases, with 10 bases between. From germline, CDR1 is MNHEY and CDR2 SVGAGI. For the CDR3, the DNA is TGTGCCAGCAGTTACTCATTCGGGCCATACGAGCAGTACTTC. Protein: CASSYSFGPYEQYF.

V and J are TRBV5-1 and TRBJ2-5; 11 bases fit TRBD2. From germline, CDR1 is SGHRS and CDR2 YFSETQ. V shed 4 bases, J shed 2 bases, and the junction held 7 bases outside the gene matches. The CDR3 has 16 amino acids. The CDR3 coding sequence is TGCGCCAGCAGCCGATATAGCGGGAGGGAACAAGAGACCCAGTACTTC. As protein: CASSRYSGREQETQYF.

The rearrangement joins TRBV29-1 to TRBJ2-7; tentatively, D is TRBD2 (6 bases). Germline lookup yields CDR1 SQVTM and CDR2 ANQGSEA. The CDR3 extends over 13 amino acids. Trimming cost V 6 bases and J 4 bases, with 16 bases left between them. The CDR3 region is CSVQAGGGYEQYF. CDR3 DNA: TGCAGCGTCCAAGCAGGTGGGGGGTACGAGCAGTACTTC.

In this sample, this clone turned up once. V and J are TRBV4-1 and TRBJ2-1; no firm D call. Trimming removed 0 bases from V and 9 bases from J, with 6 bases in between. Per the germline V gene, CDR1 is MGHRA and CDR2 is YSYEKL. CDR3 length: 12 amino acids. The CDR3 DNA reads as TGCGCCAGCAGCCAAGAGGGCCCTGAGCAGTTCTTC. It is translated as CASSQEGPEQFF.

This clone was detected only a few times. The V call is TRBV2, the J call TRBJ1-5, with D unresolved. V shed 5 bases and J shed 6 bases, with 11 bases lying between them. CDR3 length: 13 amino acids. The V gene's germline CDR1 is SNHLY and CDR2 FYNNEI. CDR3 sequence reads: CASSLESVQPQHF. As DNA, the CDR3 is TGTGCCAGCAGTTTGGAAAGCGTTCAGCCCCAGCATTTT.

This rearrangement joins TRBV28 to TRBJ1-5; D is possibly TRBD1 (6 bases). Trimming left V 6 bases short and J 0 bases short, with 21 bases between. This CDR3 is built from 18 residues. Germline values: CDR1 MDHEN, CDR2 SYDVKM. In nucleotides, the CDR3 is TGTGCCAGCAGCCCGGTGGGGGGGCCCGCTTATAGCAATCAGCCCCAGCATTTT. It is translated as CASSPVGGPAYSNQPQHF.

This rearrangement joins TRBV28 to TRBJ1-2; 8 bases agree with TRBD1. The germline V gene encodes CDR1 MDHEN and CDR2 SYDVKM. Germline trimming cut 4 bases from V and 8 bases from J; bases unmatched to any gene: 12. This CDR3 has 15 residues. The CDR3 bases are TGTGCCAGCAGTTCGCTCTCGACAGGGGAGGGAGGCTACACCTTC. Its protein is CASSSLSTGEGGYTF.

Comment on this clone: Since a much larger clone is just one base distant, this may be a read error. This chain joins TRBV28 and TRBJ2-7; perhaps TRBD1 as D (6 bases). The CDR3 consists of 17 residues. CDR1 and CDR2 (germline): MDHEN, SYDVKM. The CDR3 loop is CASSGPHAGTTSYKQYF. The CDR3 DNA follows: TGTGCCAGCAGCGGGCCCCATGCCGGGACAACCTCCTACAAGCAGTACTTC.

This clone was detected a few times. This chain uses TRBV7-2 with TRBJ2-7; no reliable D call. The V end lost 1 base, the J end lost 2 bases, and 6 bases lay between the germline ends. The CDR3 covers 13 residues. The V gene's germline CDR1 is SGHTA and CDR2 FQGNSA. The CDR3 is CASSLVSAYEQYF. The CDR3 DNA reads as TGTGCCAGCAGCTTAGTTTCCGCCTACGAGCAGTACTTC.

The chain links TRBV5-1 to TRBJ2-7; D gene unclear. Germline values: CDR1 SGHRS, CDR2 YFSETQ. This CDR3 contains 15 residues. Between the trimmed V and J ends, which lost 0 bases and 0 bases, there was a span of 10 bases. DNA for the CDR3: TGCGCCAGCAGCTTGGACGGATCCTCCTCCTACGAGCAGTACTTC. Residues: CASSLDGSSSYEQYF. The whole variable domain, filled in from reference TRBV5-1 and TRBJ2-7, reads KAGVTQTPRYLIKTRGQQVTLSCSPISGHRSVSWYQQTPGQGLQFLFEYFSETQRNKGNFPGRFSGRQFSNSRSEMNVSTLELGDSALYLCASSLDGSSSYEQYFGPGTRLTVT.

The chain couples TRBV11-2 to TRBJ2-4, with 8 nucleotides matching TRBD1. The J segment lost 8 bases and the V segment lost 0 bases, leaving 9 bases of the junction unmatched. Germline CDR1 SGHAT, CDR2 FQNNGV. The CDR3 is made up of 16 amino acids. The CDR3: CASSLDLAGGMDIQYF. In DNA form, the CDR3 reads TGTGCCAGCAGCTTAGATCTGGCAGGGGGCATGGACATTCAGTACTTC.